Listed here are 8 T cell receptor beta chains from one sample, sequenced in a study of blood T cells in healthy people across ages. A sample-barcoded 5' primer and a J-beta primer mix were used in a second PCR of roughly 7 to 11 cycles. TCRdb recomputed calls from the 5' RACE reads with MiXCR, one row per CDR3 protein. The data show 550,000 to 700,000 distinct CDR3 sequences, 25% to 30% seen once. Sequences were obtained from blood. Receptors originate from a woman between 65 and 79 years old in good health.

This clonotype was recorded a few times. The chain carries TRBV11-1 and TRBJ1-1; D may be TRBD1 (5 bases). CDR1 and CDR2 from the germline V gene are SGHAT and FQDESV (reference sequence). V dropped 5 bases and J dropped 6 bases, with 13 bases sitting between them. CDR3 size: 13 residues. CDR3 in DNA: TGTGCCAGCAGCCCACAGGCCAGGTCTGAAGCTTTCTTT. Translating it yields CASSPQARSEAFF.

Regarding this clonotype: In this CDR3 the conserved last residue, phenylalanine or tryptophan, is missing, so a read error is likely. The rearrangement links TRBV4-3 to TRBJ1-2; perhaps TRBD1 as D (6 bases). The CDR3 length is 14 residues. CDR1 and CDR2 (germline): LGHNA, YSLEER. V was clipped by 1 base and J by 10 bases, with 16 bases between them. CDR3 DNA: TGCGCCAGCAGCCAAGGACAGGTCGACGGTGCCTACACCATC. Its translation is CASSQGQVDGAYTI.

J is TRBJ1-2 and V is TRBV7-2; 12 positions match TRBD1. The CDR3 has 15 residues. Germline V CDR1 and CDR2: SGHTA, FQGNSA. The J segment lost 8 bases and the V segment lost 6 bases, leaving 10 bases of the junction unmatched. For the CDR3, the DNA is TGTGCCAGCAGTTCCCCGGGACAGGGGGCTCGCGGCTACACCTTC. Its translation: CASSSPGQGARGYTF.

The chain carries TRBV7-2 and TRBJ2-7; 7 bases are shared with TRBD2. This CDR3 contains 15 residues. The germline V gene has CDR1 SGHTA and CDR2 FQGNSA. V trimming: 4 bases; J trimming: 3 bases; junction bases outside the gene matches: 9. The CDR3 sequence is CASSSGEAGVYEQYF. The CDR3 coding sequence is TGTGCCAGCAGCTCGGGGGAGGCGGGGGTCTACGAGCAGTACTTC.

V and J are TRBV10-3 and TRBJ1-1, with TRBD1 as a possible D gene (6 bases). In germline, CDR1 is ENHRY, CDR2 SYGVKD. V dropped 6 bases and J dropped 7 bases, with 18 bases sitting between them. The CDR3 has 14 residues. CDR3 coding DNA: TGTGCCATCAGCGAGCGGGGGCAGACACATGAAGCTTTCTTT. Amino acid sequence: CAISERGQTHEAFF.

This clonotype was seen only a few times. The chain links TRBV21-1 to TRBJ1-4. TRBV21-1 is deemed a pseudogene. The CDR3 totals 15 residues. The CDR3 DNA reads as TGTGCCAGCAGCCATCCATGGGGAGGGGGTGAAAAACTGTTTTTT. This codes for CASSHPWGGGEKLFF.

This clonotype was detected a few times. V is TRBV5-1 and J is TRBJ2-6; a weak D match, TRBD1 (5 bases). CDR3 size: 17 residues. V lost 5 bases and J 0 bases, leaving 15 bases between the germline ends. The germline V gene encodes CDR1 SGHRS and CDR2 YFSETQ. CDR3 region: CASSWGSVPSGANVLTF. The CDR3 DNA sequence: TGCGCCAGCAGTTGGGGCTCTGTCCCCTCTGGGGCCAACGTCCTGACTTTC.

This clonotype showed up many times. The chain uses TRBV10-3 and TRBJ2-1; D is uncertain. The V gene's germline CDR1 is ENHRY and CDR2 SYGVKD. Deletions cut 3 bases from V and 2 bases from J, with 20 bases between. CDR3 size: 18 residues. CDR3 region: CAISDRSLKGVAYNEQFF. The CDR3 nucleotides are TGTGCCATCAGTGATCGCTCTCTAAAAGGTGTTGCCTACAATGAGCAGTTCTTC.